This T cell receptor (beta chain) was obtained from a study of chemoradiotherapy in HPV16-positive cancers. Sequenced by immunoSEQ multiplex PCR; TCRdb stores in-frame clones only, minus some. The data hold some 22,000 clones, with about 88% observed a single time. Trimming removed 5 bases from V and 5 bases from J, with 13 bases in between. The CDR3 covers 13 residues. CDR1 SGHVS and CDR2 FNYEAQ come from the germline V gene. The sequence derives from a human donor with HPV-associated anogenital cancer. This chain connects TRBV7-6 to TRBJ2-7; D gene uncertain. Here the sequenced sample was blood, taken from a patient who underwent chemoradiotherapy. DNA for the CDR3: TGTGCCAGCAGCCCCTTAGGTGGACACGAGCAGTACTTC. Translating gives CASSPLGGHEQYF.